The text below deals with one TCR beta chain. The V segment lost 5 bases and the J segment 8 bases; nucleotides outside the gene matches: 3. CDR1 is MDHEN and CDR2 is SYDVKM in the germline V gene. The CDR3 spans 13 residues. Per the authors' pipeline: Amplification of reference gene primers was used by the study to estimate nucleated cell counts. The repertoire was sequenced with immunoSEQ multiplex PCR; TCRdb's copy has only in-frame clones and lacks some. The D gene and trimming were derived from the DNA, and the V and J assignments and clone size from that table. Found here are about 300,000 clones, approximately 86% of them singletons; the top ten hold 1.3%. This specimen belongs to a study of blood T cell repertoires in COVID-19. The overall study: The United States, Italy and Spain provided the acute and convalescent COVID-19 samples. PBMCs, B-cell-depleted T cells, or T cells were the source of the cDNA or gDNA that made up the material.

J is TRBJ1-4 and V is TRBV28; the match to TRBD1 covers 9 bases. The receptor's source is a man between 65 and 79 years old with acute or convalescent COVID-19. The sequenced sample was peripheral blood. CDR3 protein: CASSRGTGEKLFF. As DNA, the CDR3 is TGTGCCAGCAGTAGAGGGACAGGGGAAAAACTGTTTTTT.